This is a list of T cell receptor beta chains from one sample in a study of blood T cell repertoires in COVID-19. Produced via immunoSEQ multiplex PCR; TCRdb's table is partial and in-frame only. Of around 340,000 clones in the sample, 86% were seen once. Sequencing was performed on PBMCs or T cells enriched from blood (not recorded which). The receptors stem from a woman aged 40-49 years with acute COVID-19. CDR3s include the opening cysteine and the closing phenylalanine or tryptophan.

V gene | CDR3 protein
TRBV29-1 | CSVRTSGGAGDTQYF
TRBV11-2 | CASSLDRTALSGNTIYF
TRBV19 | CASSAPGSTGHKRYGYTF
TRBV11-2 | CASSPRGLSPYEQYF
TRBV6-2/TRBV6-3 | CASSFDATPQHF
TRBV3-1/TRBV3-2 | CASSQDGRQGYYEQYF
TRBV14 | CASSPRQGNSPLHF
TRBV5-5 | CASSLSPQTAYEQYF
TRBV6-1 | CASSATTGGVSSTDTQYF
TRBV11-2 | CASSLGVGGTNEKLFF
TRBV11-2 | CASSLGGIGGRTEAFF
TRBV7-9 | CASSARQGSNEKLFF
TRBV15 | CATSREVDSGGYGYTF
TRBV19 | CASRQTGGRPRAEAFF
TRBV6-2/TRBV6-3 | CASSYLGQGSNQPQHF
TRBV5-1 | CASSSTGSEAFF
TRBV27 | CASSPRRPSLRAEAFF
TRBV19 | CASSIGVSGTSIYEQYF
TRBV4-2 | CASSQVRQGNTEAFF
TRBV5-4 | CASSSGLAGVNEQFF
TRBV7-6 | CASSFPGTYEQYF
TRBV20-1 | CSASQAISYNSPLHF
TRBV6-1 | CASSEGGGAGTDTQYF
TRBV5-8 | CASSLGRRRLYGYTF
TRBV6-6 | CASSPPQAGLIIETQYF
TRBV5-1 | CASSLEPQMGGYGYTF
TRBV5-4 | CASSRRTSGRAIIETQYF
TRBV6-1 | CASSEQGFSYGYTF
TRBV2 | CASSERQGGYGTEAFF
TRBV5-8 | CASSHGTGNNSPLHF
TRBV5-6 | CASSVQPNYEQYF
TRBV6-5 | CASSRVGVTGELFF
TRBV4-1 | CASSQEDLPRGTQYF
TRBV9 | CASSVRTSGVNEQFF
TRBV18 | CASSLLAASGSSAQETQYF
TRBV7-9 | CASSLYQGGLKETQYF
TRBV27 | CASSPLGLVGSSQYF
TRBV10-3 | CAISDGRRVDGYTF
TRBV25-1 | CASSDSGLVTGELFF
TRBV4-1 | CASSQSGGAVQETQYF
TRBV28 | CASSLWTSLAEQYF
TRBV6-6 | CASSYSRTDPGNTIYF
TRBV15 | CATSRGLTRGMDEKLFF
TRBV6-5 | CASGRDSQGGGGYTF
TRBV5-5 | CASSLGQGRTEAFF
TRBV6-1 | CASSEGMRGGDEKLFF
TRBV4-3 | CASSQGQTINEKLFF
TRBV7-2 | CASSLDSGSLAYEQYF
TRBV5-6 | CASSFREGASNQPQHF
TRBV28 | CASATARQGNQPQHF
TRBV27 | CASSSLRGGFYEQYF
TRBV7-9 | CASSPRQFFTYEQYF
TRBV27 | CASSLKVAGGESYEQYF